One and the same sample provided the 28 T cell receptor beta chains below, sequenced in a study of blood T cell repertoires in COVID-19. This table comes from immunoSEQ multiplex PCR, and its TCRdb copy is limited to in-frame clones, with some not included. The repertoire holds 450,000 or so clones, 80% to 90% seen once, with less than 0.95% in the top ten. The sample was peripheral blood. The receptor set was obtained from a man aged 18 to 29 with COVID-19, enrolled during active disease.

Written as DNA, the CDR3 is TGTGCCAGCAGCCAATGGCCTAGCGGGGACAATGAGCAGTTCTTC. It codes for CASSQWPSGDNEQFF. The chain joins TRBV14 to TRBJ2-1; 9 bases agree with TRBD2. Unmatched junction bases numbered 4, after V lost 2 bases and J lost 5 bases. CDR1 SGHDN and CDR2 FVKESK come from the germline V gene. There are 15 residues in the CDR3. The full variable domain, its missing parts supplied by reference TRBV14 and TRBJ2-1, is EAGVTQFPSHSVIEKGQTVTLRCDPISGHDNLYWYRRVMGKEIKFLLHFVKESKQDESGMPNNRFLAERTGGTYSTLKVQPAELEDSGVYFCASSQWPSGDNEQFFGPGTRLTVL.

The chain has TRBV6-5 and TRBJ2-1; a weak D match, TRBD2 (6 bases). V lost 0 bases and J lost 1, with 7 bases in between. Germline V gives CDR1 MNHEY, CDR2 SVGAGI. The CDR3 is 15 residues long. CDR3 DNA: TGTGCCAGCAGTTACTCCGCGGGGTCCTACAATGAGCAGTTCTTC. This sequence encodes CASSYSAGSYNEQFF.

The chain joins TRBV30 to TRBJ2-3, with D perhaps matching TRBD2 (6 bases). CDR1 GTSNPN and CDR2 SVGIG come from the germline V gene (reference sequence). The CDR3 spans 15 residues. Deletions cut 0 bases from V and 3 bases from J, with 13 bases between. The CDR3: CAWSVLGGATDTQYF. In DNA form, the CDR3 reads TGTGCCTGGAGTGTACTCGGAGGGGCAACAGATACGCAGTATTTT.

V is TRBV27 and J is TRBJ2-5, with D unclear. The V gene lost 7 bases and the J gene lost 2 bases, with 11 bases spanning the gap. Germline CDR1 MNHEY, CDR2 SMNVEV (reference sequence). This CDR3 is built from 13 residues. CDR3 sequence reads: CASKRTVQETQYF. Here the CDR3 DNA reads TGTGCCAGCAAACGAACAGTACAAGAGACCCAGTACTTC.

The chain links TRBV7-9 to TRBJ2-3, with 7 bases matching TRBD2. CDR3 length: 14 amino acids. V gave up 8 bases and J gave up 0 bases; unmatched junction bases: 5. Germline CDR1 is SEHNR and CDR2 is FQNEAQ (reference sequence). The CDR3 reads CASGGLHSTDTQYF. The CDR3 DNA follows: TGTGCCAGCGGGGGACTACATAGCACAGATACGCAGTATTTT. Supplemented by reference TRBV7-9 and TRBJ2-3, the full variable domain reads DTGVSQNPRHKITKRGQNVTFRCDPISEHNRLYWYRQTLGQGPEFLTYFQNEAQLEKSRLLSDRFSAERPKGSFSTLEIQRTEQGDSAMYLCASGGLHSTDTQYFGPGTRLTVL.

CDR3 nucleotide sequence: TGTGCCACCAGTGCGACAGGAGATACCCAGTACTTC. Protein: CATSATGDTQYF. The V and J genes are TRBV24-1 and TRBJ2-5, with D possibly matching TRBD1 (6 bases). CDR1 KGHDR and CDR2 SFDVKD come from the germline V gene. V lost 5 bases and J 8 bases, leaving 11 bases between the germline ends. The CDR3 is 12 residues long.

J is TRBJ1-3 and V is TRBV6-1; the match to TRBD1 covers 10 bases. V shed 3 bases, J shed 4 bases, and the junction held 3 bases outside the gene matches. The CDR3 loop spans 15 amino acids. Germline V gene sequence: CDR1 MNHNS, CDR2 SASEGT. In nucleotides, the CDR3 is TGTGCCAGCAGTGAGACAGGGGGCCCCGGAAACACCATATATTTT. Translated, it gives CASSETGGPGNTIYF.

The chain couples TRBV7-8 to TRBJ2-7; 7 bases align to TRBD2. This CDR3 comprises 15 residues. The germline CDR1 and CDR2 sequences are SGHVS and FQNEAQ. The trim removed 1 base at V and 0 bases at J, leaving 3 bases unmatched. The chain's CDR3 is CASSLGLALSYEQYF. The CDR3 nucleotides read TGTGCCAGCAGCTTAGGACTAGCTCTCTCCTACGAGCAGTACTTC.

CDR3 amino acids: CASSLGSGGETQYF. The CDR3 DNA is TGTGCCAGCAGCCTGGGTTCGGGTGGGGAGACCCAGTACTTC. The chain carries TRBV5-4 and TRBJ2-5, with D uncertain. The V end was cut by 4 bases, the J end by 5 bases, with 15 bases between. Looked up from germline, CDR1 is SGHNT and CDR2 is YYREEE (reference sequence). CDR3 length: 14 residues.

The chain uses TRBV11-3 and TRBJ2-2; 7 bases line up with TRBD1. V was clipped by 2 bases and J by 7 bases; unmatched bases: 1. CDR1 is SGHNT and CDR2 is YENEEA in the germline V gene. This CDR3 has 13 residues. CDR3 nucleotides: TGTGCCAGCAGCTTATCAGGGGGCGGGGAGCTGTTTTTT. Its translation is CASSLSGGGELFF.

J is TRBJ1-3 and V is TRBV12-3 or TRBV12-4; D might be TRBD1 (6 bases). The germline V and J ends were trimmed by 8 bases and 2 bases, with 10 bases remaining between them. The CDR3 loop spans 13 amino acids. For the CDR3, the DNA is TGTGCCAGCCACAGGGACCCTGGAAACACCATATATTTT. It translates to CASHRDPGNTIYF.

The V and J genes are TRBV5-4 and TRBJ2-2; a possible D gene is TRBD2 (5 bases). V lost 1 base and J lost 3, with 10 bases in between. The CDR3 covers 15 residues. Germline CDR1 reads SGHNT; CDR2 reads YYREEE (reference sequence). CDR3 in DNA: TGTGCCAGCAGCTTGATTAACGGGGACACCGGGGAGCTGTTTTTT. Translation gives CASSLINGDTGELFF.

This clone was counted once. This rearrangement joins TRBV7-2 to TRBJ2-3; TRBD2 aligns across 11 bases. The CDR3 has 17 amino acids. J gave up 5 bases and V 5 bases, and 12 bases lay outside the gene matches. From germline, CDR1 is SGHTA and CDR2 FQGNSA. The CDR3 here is CASSIRTSGPVGDTQYF. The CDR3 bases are TGTGCCAGCAGCATACGGACTAGCGGGCCAGTTGGAGATACGCAGTATTTT.

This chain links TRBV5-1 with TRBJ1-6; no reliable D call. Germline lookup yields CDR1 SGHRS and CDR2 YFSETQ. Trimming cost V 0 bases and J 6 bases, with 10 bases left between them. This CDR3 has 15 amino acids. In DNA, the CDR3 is TGCGCCAGCAGCTTGGCCGTCGCCGGTAATTCACCCCTCCACTTT. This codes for CASSLAVAGNSPLHF.

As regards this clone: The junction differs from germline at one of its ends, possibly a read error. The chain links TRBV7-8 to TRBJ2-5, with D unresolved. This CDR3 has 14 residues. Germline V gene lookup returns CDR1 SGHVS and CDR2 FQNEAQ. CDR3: CASSPGRPREAQYF. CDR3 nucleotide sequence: TGTGCCAGCAGCCCCGGTCGTCCAAGAGAGGCCCAGTACTTC.

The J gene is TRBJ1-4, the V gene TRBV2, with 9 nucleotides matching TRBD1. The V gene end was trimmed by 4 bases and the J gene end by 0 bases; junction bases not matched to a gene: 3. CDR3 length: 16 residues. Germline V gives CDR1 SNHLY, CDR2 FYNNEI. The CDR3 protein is CASSGGQGATNEKLFF. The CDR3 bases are TGTGCCAGCAGTGGGGGACAGGGCGCAACTAATGAAAAACTGTTTTTT.

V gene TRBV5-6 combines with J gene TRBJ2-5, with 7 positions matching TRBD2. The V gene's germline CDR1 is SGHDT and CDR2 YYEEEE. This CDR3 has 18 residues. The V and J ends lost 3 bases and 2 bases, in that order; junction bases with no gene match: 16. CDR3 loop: CASSSYSIWGGGQETQYF. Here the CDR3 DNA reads TGTGCCAGCAGCTCTTACTCGATCTGGGGGGGAGGACAAGAGACCCAGTACTTC.

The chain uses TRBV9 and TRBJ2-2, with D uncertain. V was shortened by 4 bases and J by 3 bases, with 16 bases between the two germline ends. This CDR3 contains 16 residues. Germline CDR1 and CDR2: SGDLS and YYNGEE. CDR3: CASSPRNTFDTGELFF. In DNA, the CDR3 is TGTGCCAGCAGCCCCAGGAATACCTTTGACACCGGGGAGCTGTTTTTT. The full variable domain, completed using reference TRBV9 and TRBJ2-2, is DSGVTQTPKHLITATGQRVTLRCSPRSGDLSVYWYQQSLDQGLQFLIQYYNGEERAKGNILERFSAQQFPDLHSELNLSSLELGDSALYFCASSPRNTFDTGELFFGEGSRLTVL.

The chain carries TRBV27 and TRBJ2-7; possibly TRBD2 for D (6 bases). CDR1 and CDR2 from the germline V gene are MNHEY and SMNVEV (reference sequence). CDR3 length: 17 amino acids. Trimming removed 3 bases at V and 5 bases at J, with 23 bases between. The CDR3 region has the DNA TGTGCCAGCAGTTTGCGGGACGCAACCCTCGGACACCACGAGCAGTACTTC. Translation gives CASSLRDATLGHHEQYF.

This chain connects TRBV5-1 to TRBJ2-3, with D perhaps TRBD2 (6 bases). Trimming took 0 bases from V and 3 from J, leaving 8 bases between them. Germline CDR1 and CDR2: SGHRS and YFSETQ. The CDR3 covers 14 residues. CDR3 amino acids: CASSLDGGTDTQYF. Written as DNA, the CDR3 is TGCGCCAGCAGCTTGGATGGAGGGACAGATACGCAGTATTTT.

The DNA for the CDR3 is TGTGCCCGAAGAAGGCGGTCCTACAATGAGCAGTTCTTC. It specifies CARRRRSYNEQFF. The chain couples TRBV6-5 to TRBJ2-1; D gene ambiguous. The germline V gene encodes CDR1 MNHEY and CDR2 SVGAGI. This CDR3 has 13 amino acids. Trimming cost V 11 bases and J 1 base, with 12 bases left between them.

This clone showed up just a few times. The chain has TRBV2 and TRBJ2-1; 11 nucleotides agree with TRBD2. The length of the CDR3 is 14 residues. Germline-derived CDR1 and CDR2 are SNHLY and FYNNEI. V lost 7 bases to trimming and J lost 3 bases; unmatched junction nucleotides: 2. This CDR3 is CASTGTSGYNEQFF. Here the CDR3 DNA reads TGTGCCAGCACCGGGACTAGCGGCTACAATGAGCAGTTCTTC. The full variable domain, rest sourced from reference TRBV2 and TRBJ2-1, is EPEVTQTPSHQVTQMGQEVILRCVPISNHLYFYWYRQILGQKVEFLVSFYNNEISEKSEIFDDQFSVERPDGSNFTLKIRSTKLEDSAMYFCASTGTSGYNEQFFGPGTRLTVL.

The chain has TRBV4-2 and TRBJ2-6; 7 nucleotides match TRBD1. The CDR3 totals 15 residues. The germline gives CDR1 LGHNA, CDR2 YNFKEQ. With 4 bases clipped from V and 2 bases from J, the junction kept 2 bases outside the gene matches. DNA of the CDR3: TGTGCCAGCAGCCGGGACAGAACTGGGGCCAACGTCCTGACTTTC. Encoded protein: CASSRDRTGANVLTF.

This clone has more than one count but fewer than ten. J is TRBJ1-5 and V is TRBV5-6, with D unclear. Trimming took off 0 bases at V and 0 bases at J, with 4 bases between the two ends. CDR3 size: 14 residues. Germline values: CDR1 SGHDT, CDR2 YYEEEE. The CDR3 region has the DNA TGTGCCAGCAGCTTGGCAGGTAGCAATCAGCCCCAGCATTTT. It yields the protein CASSLAGSNQPQHF.

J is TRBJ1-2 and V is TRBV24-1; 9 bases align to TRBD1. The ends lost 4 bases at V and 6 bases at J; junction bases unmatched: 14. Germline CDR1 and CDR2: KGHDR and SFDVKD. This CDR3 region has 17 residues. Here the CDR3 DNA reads TGTGCCACCAGTGACCCCGGGACAGGGCGGGGATATGATGGCTACACCTTC. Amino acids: CATSDPGTGRGYDGYTF.

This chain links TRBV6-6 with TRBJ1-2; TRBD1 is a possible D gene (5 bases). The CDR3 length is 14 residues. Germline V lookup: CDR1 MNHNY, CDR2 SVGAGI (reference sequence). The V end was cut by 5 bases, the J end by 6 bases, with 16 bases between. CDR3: CASSRDRMYDGYTF. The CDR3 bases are TGTGCCAGCAGTAGAGACAGAATGTATGATGGCTACACCTTC.

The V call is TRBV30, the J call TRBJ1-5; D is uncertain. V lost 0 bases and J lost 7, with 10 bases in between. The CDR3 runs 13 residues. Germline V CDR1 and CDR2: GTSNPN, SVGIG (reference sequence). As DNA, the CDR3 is TGTGCCTGGAGTGTGTTACCCGGGCAGCCCCAGCATTTT. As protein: CAWSVLPGQPQHF.

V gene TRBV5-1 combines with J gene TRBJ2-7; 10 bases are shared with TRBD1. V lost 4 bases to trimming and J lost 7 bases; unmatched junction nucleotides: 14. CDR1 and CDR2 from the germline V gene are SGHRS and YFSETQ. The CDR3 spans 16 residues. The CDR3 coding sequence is TGCGCCAGCAGCAACAGTCCCGGGACAGGGGCCGCGGAGCAGTACTTC. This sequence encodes CASSNSPGTGAAEQYF.